Listed here are 20 T cell receptor beta chains from one sample, sequenced in a study of T cells after yellow fever vaccination. TCRdb re-called the 5' RACE reads through MiXCR, storing one row per CDR3 protein. Here the sample spans roughly 240,000 distinct CDR3 sequences, approximately 6.3% being singletons. The input for sequencing was CD4+ T cells sorted from PBMCs, taken on the day of the yellow fever booster vaccination. These receptors originate from a man aged 30 to 39 who received the YFV17D yellow fever vaccine.

This clonotype was found a few times. The rearrangement links TRBV11-3 to TRBJ2-1; 16 bases are shared with TRBD2. V shed 3 bases and J 12 bases; nucleotides not matched to a gene: 8. Germline CDR1 reads SGHNT; CDR2 reads YENEEA. This CDR3 is built from 16 residues. CDR3 bases: TGTGCCAGCAGCTTCGGGACTAGCGGGAGGGCCGCCGCGCAGTTCTTC. As protein: CASSFGTSGRAAAQFF.

The sample holds a few counts of this clonotype. V usage is TRBV20-1 and J usage is TRBJ2-1, with 12 nucleotides matching TRBD2. V shed 3 bases, J shed 8 bases, and the junction held 5 bases outside the gene matches. The CDR3 covers 14 residues. CDR1 is DFQATT and CDR2 is SNEGSKA in the germline V gene (reference sequence). The CDR3 sequence is CSASMASGRDEQFF. The CDR3 DNA is TGCAGTGCTAGTATGGCTAGCGGGAGGGATGAGCAGTTCTTC.

The rearrangement uses TRBV7-9 and TRBJ2-3; 8 bases are shared with TRBD1. Looked up from germline, CDR1 is SEHNR and CDR2 is FQNEAQ (reference sequence). The CDR3 loop spans 15 amino acids. V was pared by 2 bases and J by 9 bases, with 10 bases of the junction left unmatched. CDR3 nucleotides: TGTGCCAGCAGCTTACAAGGGACAGGCGATTCAACGCAGTATTTT. Translated: CASSLQGTGDSTQYF.

The gene calls are TRBV20-1 and TRBJ1-2, with no clear D. The CDR3 totals 11 residues. Germline CDR1 and CDR2: DFQATT and SNEGSKA (reference sequence). Trimming pared 6 bases from V and 7 bases from J, leaving 12 bases between. The CDR3 region is CSAAISPGYTF. The CDR3 DNA sequence: TGCAGTGCGGCCATCTCCCCTGGCTACACCTTC.

This clonotype came up many times. The gene calls are TRBV4-3 and TRBJ2-5; 10 bases are a match to TRBD2. CDR3 length: 16 amino acids. CDR1 LGHNA and CDR2 YSLEER come from the germline V gene. J was trimmed by 4 bases and V by 1 base; bases with no gene match: 6. The CDR3 coding sequence is TGCGCCAGCAGCCAAGCGACTAGCGGGCGAGGAGAGACCCAGTACTTC. It specifies CASSQATSGRGETQYF.

The rearrangement joins TRBV27 to TRBJ1-6, with unresolved D. V dropped 4 bases and J dropped 3 bases, with 4 bases sitting between them. Per germline, CDR1 MNHEY and CDR2 SMNVEV (reference sequence). The CDR3 length is 13 residues. The CDR3 DNA is TGTGCCAGCAGTTATGGCTATAATTCACCCCTCCACTTT. This sequence encodes CASSYGYNSPLHF.

The V and J genes are TRBV11-2 and TRBJ2-3; the match to TRBD2 covers 7 bases. The CDR3 spans 18 residues. The germline gives CDR1 SGHAT, CDR2 FQNNGV. Trimming took 5 bases from V and 0 from J; bases not matched to a gene: 14. Here the CDR3 reads CASSAGVTGRTSTDTQYF. The DNA for the CDR3 is TGTGCCAGCAGCGCGGGAGTTACGGGGAGAACTAGCACAGATACGCAGTATTTT.

A word on this clonotype: A read error is possible here, since a much larger clone lies one base away. The V gene is TRBV10-3, the J gene TRBJ1-1, with 8 bases matching TRBD1. Germline CDR1 is ENHRY and CDR2 is SYGVKD. CDR3 length: 14 residues. CDR3 amino acids: CATSATGENTEAFF. DNA of the CDR3: TGTGCCACCAGTGCGACAGGGGAAAACACTGAAGCTTTCTTT.

J is TRBJ2-1 and V is TRBV30, with 10 bases aligning to TRBD2. CDR1 is GTSNPN, CDR2 SVGIG, per germline (reference sequence). V dropped 4 bases and J dropped 7; count of bases not matched to a gene: 10. CDR3 length equals 15 residues. The CDR3 bases are TGTGCCTGGACTCGTCTAGCGGGAGCGCGGAATGAGCAGTTCTTC. This codes for CAWTRLAGARNEQFF.

This clonotype was detected a few times. V and J are TRBV5-4 and TRBJ1-1, with D tentatively TRBD1 (5 bases). The CDR3 length is 15 residues. Germline CDR1 and CDR2: SGHNT and YYREEE (reference sequence). Trimming took 1 base from V and 3 from J, leaving 13 bases between them. DNA for the CDR3: TGTGCCAGCAGCTTGCAAAGGGGAGGCGACACTGAAGCTTTCTTT. Its protein is CASSLQRGGDTEAFF.

The chain links TRBV12-5 to TRBJ1-1; 7 bases align to TRBD1. The CDR3 consists of 17 residues. The germline gives CDR1 LGHNT, CDR2 FRNRAP. V shed 1 base, J shed 6 bases, and the junction held 14 bases outside the gene matches. The CDR3 sequence: CASGLGKTGVGISEAFF. The CDR3 coding sequence is TGTGCTAGTGGTTTGGGAAAAACAGGGGTAGGGATTTCTGAAGCTTTCTTT.

The chain is built from TRBV6-5 and TRBJ2-3; D is uncertain. From germline, CDR1 is MNHEY and CDR2 SVGAGI. The CDR3 consists of 11 residues. Trimming cost V 6 bases and J 9 bases, with 10 bases left between them. DNA for the CDR3: TGTGCCAGCAGCGTTATGGGCACGCAGTATTTT. Translated, it gives CASSVMGTQYF.

This clonotype was seen ten or more times. The chain is built from TRBV5-1 and TRBJ2-2; D is undetermined. CDR1 and CDR2 from the germline V gene are SGHRS and YFSETQ. The germline V and J ends were trimmed by 7 bases and 4 bases, with 11 bases remaining between them. This CDR3 region has 13 residues. The CDR3 region has the DNA TGCGCCAGCGGGCGAGAGGTCACCGGGGAGCTGTTTTTT. Its translation: CASGREVTGELFF. Based on the CDR3 plus reference TRBV5-1 and TRBJ2-2, the full variable domain is KAGVTQTPRYLIKTRGQQVTLSCSPISGHRSVSWYQQTPGQGLQFLFEYFSETQRNKGNFPGRFSGRQFSNSRSEMNVSTLELGDSALYLCASGREVTGELFFGEGSRLTVL.

The chain couples TRBV7-2 to TRBJ2-1; D ambiguous. The germline CDR1 and CDR2 sequences are SGHTA and FQGNSA. V was shortened by 2 bases and J by 6 bases, with 14 bases between the two germline ends. The CDR3 is 15 amino acids. CDR3: CASSLRHQITNEQFF. DNA for the CDR3: TGTGCCAGCAGCTTAAGACACCAGATAACCAATGAGCAGTTCTTC.

V gene TRBV7-9 combines with J gene TRBJ2-1, with D unresolved. Trimming removed 5 bases from V and 10 bases from J, with 18 bases in between. The germline CDR1 and CDR2 sequences are SEHNR and FQNEAQ (reference sequence). CDR3 length: 14 amino acids. The CDR3 coding sequence is TGTGCCAGCAGCCAAGGAGCCGGGTCCCGGGAGCAGTTCTTC. The encoded protein is CASSQGAGSREQFF.

The chain links TRBV5-4 to TRBJ2-3; 11 nucleotides align to TRBD2. CDR1 and CDR2 (germline): SGHNT, YYREEE (reference sequence). Trimming at V came to 4 bases and at J to 1 base, leaving 2 bases not matched to a gene. CDR3 length: 15 amino acids. CDR3 sequence: CASSALAGGTDTQYF. In nucleotides, the CDR3 is TGTGCCAGCAGCGCACTAGCGGGGGGCACAGATACGCAGTATTTT.

This chain connects TRBV23-1 to TRBJ2-3, with TRBD2 identical over 7 bases. TRBV23-1 is classed as an ORF, of uncertain function. The CDR3 extends over 15 amino acids. The trim removed 4 bases at V and 1 base at J, leaving 5 bases unmatched. The CDR3 nucleotides are TGCGCCAGCAGTCTAGCTAGCGGCGGCACAGATACGCAGTATTTT. Its translation: CASSLASGGTDTQYF.

This clonotype was detected many times. This rearrangement joins TRBV5-1 to TRBJ2-7; tentatively, D is TRBD1 (6 bases). Germline CDR1 reads SGHRS; CDR2 reads YFSETQ. Trimming stripped 7 bases from V and 3 bases from J, with 14 bases between. The length of the CDR3 is 13 residues. CDR3 amino acids: CASRTDLDYEQYF. As DNA, the CDR3 is TGCGCCAGCCGGACAGACCTAGACTACGAGCAGTACTTC.

This clonotype has a handful of counts. The CDR3 region has the DNA TGCAGTGTAGCTAGCGGAAGCTCTGGGGCCAACGTCCTGACTTTC. This translates into CSVASGSSGANVLTF. The chain couples TRBV20-1 to TRBJ2-6, with 7 bases that match TRBD2. V lost 7 bases, J lost 0 bases, and 6 bases stayed unmatched. This CDR3 spans 15 amino acids. Germline V CDR1 and CDR2: DFQATT, SNEGSKA (reference sequence).

This clonotype was seen more than once but under ten times. The V gene is TRBV10-3, the J gene TRBJ1-1, with TRBD1 as a possible D gene (6 bases). Germline values: CDR1 ENHRY, CDR2 SYGVKD. V was trimmed by 10 bases and J by 3 bases, leaving 15 bases between them. The CDR3 contains 13 residues. The CDR3 region has the DNA TGTGCCACCAACTACAGGGATGACACTGAAGCTTTCTTT. It translates to CATNYRDDTEAFF.